Sequencing of this TCR beta chain was carried out in a study of shared clonotypes between healthy human individuals. Study overall: Each donor's CD4 naive and CD4 memory cells filled three plates apiece, CD8 naive two, and CD8 memory one.

Germline V CDR1 and CDR2: SEHNR, FQNEAQ (reference sequence). The J segment lost 3 bases and the V segment lost 3 bases, leaving 6 bases of the junction unmatched. This CDR3 contains 16 residues. The method was immunoSEQ multiplex PCR; TCRdb's version includes in-frame clones alone and lacks a portion of them. The top ten clones hold over 1% of a sample with over a million clones, approximately 97% of them seen once. Whole-study findings and limits: In a handful of donors, around 5.5% of naive CD4 clonotypes appeared in common.

As for this clone: Its antigen is undetermined.

This sequence was found in a young man in good health. This chain uses TRBV7-9 with TRBJ2-2; the match to TRBD2 covers 8 bases. Sequencing was done on a sample of naive CD4+ T cells sorted from blood. Regarding subset: CD45RA+ positively selected. The CDR3 bases are TGTGCCAGCAGCTTCAGCGGGAGTCGGCACACCGGGGAGCTGTTTTTT. Protein product: CASSFSGSRHTGELFF.